The next 26 T cell receptor beta chains were all read from a single sample in a study of control samples from healthy donors and cancer patients. TCRdb keeps only in-frame clones here, not all; method: immunoSEQ multiplex PCR. This sample has 70,000 to 80,000 clones, with about 87% found just once. Sequencing used PBMCs. Every receptor here comes from a woman aged 55-69 years with head and neck cancer.

The chain is built from TRBV6-1 and TRBJ2-7; 7 bases agree with TRBD2. The CDR3 contains 15 residues. The germline V gene has CDR1 MNHNS and CDR2 SASEGT. Losses at the gene ends were 2 bases for V and 2 bases for J; bases not matched to a gene: 6. The CDR3 sequence: CASSEWSGVTYEQYF. The CDR3 DNA sequence: TGTGCCAGCAGTGAATGGAGCGGGGTTACCTACGAGCAGTACTTC.

The gene calls are TRBV3-1 (or the pseudogene TRBV3-2) and TRBJ1-5; the D is unclear. CDR1 and CDR2 from the germline V gene are LGHDT and YNNKEL (reference sequence). V shed 4 bases and J shed 4 bases, with 8 bases lying between them. The CDR3 totals 13 residues. For the CDR3, the DNA is TGTGCCAGCAGCCTAGACACTAATCAGCCCCAGCATTTT. As protein: CASSLDTNQPQHF.

The chain links TRBV7-8 to TRBJ2-7; 10 nucleotides match TRBD1. Unmatched junction bases numbered 8, after V lost 1 base and J lost 5 bases. The CDR3 is 16 amino acids. CDR1 and CDR2 from the germline V gene are SGHVS and FQNEAQ. The chain's CDR3 is CASSLGTRQGAHEQYF. Here the CDR3 DNA reads TGTGCCAGCAGCTTAGGAACGCGACAGGGGGCCCACGAGCAGTACTTC.

V gene TRBV5-4 combines with J gene TRBJ2-7; 9 bases match TRBD1. CDR1 and CDR2 from the germline V gene are SGHNT and YYREEE (reference sequence). The CDR3 is made up of 15 amino acids. V lost 4 bases to trimming and J lost 0 bases; unmatched junction nucleotides: 5. The CDR3 sequence is CASSIGTGFSYEQYF. The CDR3 nucleotides are TGTGCCAGCAGCATCGGGACAGGGTTCTCCTACGAGCAGTACTTC.

V usage is TRBV21-1 and J usage is TRBJ2-1; the D segment call TRBD1 is taken from the table without a DNA check. TRBV21-1 represents a pseudogene. This CDR3 is 15 amino acids long. The CDR3 nucleotides are TGTGCCAGCAGCAAACGGCGAACAGGCCCCAATGAGCAGTTCTTC. It yields the protein CASSKRRTGPNEQFF.

This chain connects TRBV20-1 to TRBJ2-7; D unresolved. V was shortened by 6 bases and J by 2 bases, with 5 bases between the two germline ends. Germline loops: CDR1 DFQATT, CDR2 SNEGSKA (reference sequence). CDR3 length: 10 residues. The CDR3 here is CSADPYEQYF. The DNA for the CDR3 is TGCAGTGCCGACCCCTACGAGCAGTACTTC.

The rearrangement uses TRBV30 and TRBJ2-7; D gene uncertain. The CDR3 is 11 residues long. V lost 5 bases and J 2 bases, leaving 7 bases between the germline ends. Looked up from germline, CDR1 is GTSNPN and CDR2 is SVGIG (reference sequence). The CDR3 spells CAWAATYEQYF. In nucleotides, the CDR3 is TGTGCCTGGGCGGCAACCTACGAGCAGTACTTC.

This sequence joins TRBV5-1 and TRBJ2-5, with D possibly being TRBD1 or TRBD2 (5 bases each). Deletions cut 5 bases from V and 2 bases from J, with 10 bases between. This CDR3 spans 13 amino acids. The V gene's germline CDR1 is SGHRS and CDR2 YFSETQ. The CDR3 coding sequence is TGCGCCAGCAGGAGGGGAGAACAAGAGACCCAGTACTTC. Its translation: CASRRGEQETQYF.

The chain combines TRBV2 with TRBJ2-1, with TRBD2 as a possible D gene (5 bases). The CDR3 covers 13 residues. CDR1 SNHLY and CDR2 FYNNEI come from the germline V gene. The V end lost 7 bases, the J end lost 3 bases, and 10 bases lay between the germline ends. The CDR3 nucleotides are TGTGCCAGCACACAGACTAACTACAATGAGCAGTTCTTC. Encoded protein: CASTQTNYNEQFF.

The chain uses TRBV7-2 and TRBJ1-1; TRBD1 agrees at 9 bases. This CDR3 region has 14 residues. The J segment lost 7 bases and the V segment lost 5 bases, leaving 8 bases of the junction unmatched. CDR1 SGHTA and CDR2 FQGNSA come from the germline V gene. CDR3 loop: CASSINRGPNEAFF. The CDR3 region has the DNA TGTGCCAGCAGCATAAACAGGGGGCCCAATGAAGCTTTCTTT.

The J gene is TRBJ2-1, the V gene TRBV7-2, with 8 bases aligning to TRBD2. V lost 0 bases to trimming and J lost 2 bases; unmatched junction nucleotides: 6. The CDR3 length is 17 residues. Germline CDR1 is SGHTA and CDR2 is FQGNSA. CDR3 DNA sequence: TGTGCCAGCAGCTTAGCGCTGGCGGGAGGCACCTACAATGAGCAGTTCTTC. Translation: CASSLALAGGTYNEQFF.

The chain links TRBV19 to TRBJ2-5, with a tentative D call TRBD1 (6 bases). Between the trimmed V and J ends, which lost 3 bases and 4 bases, there was a span of 12 bases. The CDR3 extends over 14 amino acids. CDR1 is LNHDA and CDR2 is SQIVND in the germline V gene (reference sequence). Here the CDR3 DNA reads TGTGCCAGTAGTATGCTACAGGGAAGAGAGACCCAGTACTTC. Protein product: CASSMLQGRETQYF.

The chain employs TRBV29-1 and TRBJ2-7; possible D gene TRBD2, 6 bases. Trimming cost V 4 bases and J 0 bases, with 22 bases left between them. Germline CDR1 and CDR2: SQVTM and ANQGSEA. CDR3 length: 17 amino acids. CDR3 amino acids: CSVVALGRGPLSYEQYF. Written as DNA, the CDR3 is TGCAGCGTTGTGGCTCTCGGGCGGGGCCCTCTCTCCTACGAGCAGTACTTC.

The chain joins TRBV5-1 to TRBJ2-6, with D possibly being TRBD1 or TRBD2 (5 bases each). Trimming shortened V by 5 bases and J by 0 bases, and 15 bases separated the two germline ends. Germline loops: CDR1 SGHRS, CDR2 YFSETQ. The CDR3 has 17 residues. CDR3 sequence: CASRGEPFSSGANVLTF. CDR3 nucleotide sequence: TGCGCCAGCAGGGGGGAACCCTTTAGCTCTGGGGCCAACGTCCTGACTTTC. Full variable domain (outside the CDR3, taken from reference TRBV5-1 and TRBJ2-6): KAGVTQTPRYLIKTRGQQVTLSCSPISGHRSVSWYQQTPGQGLQFLFEYFSETQRNKGNFPGRFSGRQFSNSRSEMNVSTLELGDSALYLCASRGEPFSSGANVLTFGAGSRLTVL.

The rearrangement uses TRBV5-1 and TRBJ2-7; TRBD2 matches at 10 bases. Germline V gives CDR1 SGHRS, CDR2 YFSETQ. V shed 7 bases, J shed 3 bases, and the junction held 10 bases outside the gene matches. The CDR3 is 15 amino acids. CDR3 sequence (DNA): TGCGCCAGCCGCGAAATCCGGACTAGCGGCTACGAGCAGTACTTC. As protein: CASREIRTSGYEQYF.

The gene calls are TRBV6-2 or TRBV6-3 and TRBJ1-1, with a possible D match to TRBD1 (5 bases). From germline, CDR1 is MNHEY and CDR2 SVGEGT. This CDR3 spans 13 amino acids. The V and J ends lost 0 bases and 5 bases respectively, with 7 bases between them. CDR3 in amino acids: CASSYSKGTEAFF. Here the CDR3 DNA reads TGTGCCAGCAGTTACTCGAAGGGGACTGAAGCTTTCTTT.

The chain joins TRBV18 to TRBJ1-3; D remains unclear. CDR3 length: 13 amino acids. V lost 4 bases to trimming and J lost 2 bases, with 6 bases between them. Germline CDR1 KGHSH, CDR2 LQKENI. The DNA of the CDR3 is TGTGCCAGCTCACGACTCCCTGGAAACACCATATATTTT. Translation gives CASSRLPGNTIYF.

This sequence joins TRBV7-2 and TRBJ1-1, with 9 bases matching TRBD1. The V and J ends lost 1 base and 6 bases, in that order; junction bases with no gene match: 3. The CDR3 has 14 residues. Germline V gene sequence: CDR1 SGHTA, CDR2 FQGNSA. The CDR3 loop is CASSLGRTGAEAFF. CDR3 sequence (DNA): TGTGCCAGCAGCTTAGGCCGGACAGGGGCTGAAGCTTTCTTT.

This clone was seen just once. V gene TRBV7-3 combines with J gene TRBJ2-3, with 12 bases identical to TRBD2. This CDR3 spans 15 amino acids. Germline V gene data show CDR1 as SGHTA and CDR2 as FQGTGA. The V gene end was trimmed by 2 bases and the J gene end by 4 bases; junction bases not matched to a gene: 1. The CDR3 protein is CASSLLAGGADTQYF. The CDR3 coding sequence is TGTGCCAGCAGCTTACTAGCGGGAGGGGCAGATACGCAGTATTTT.

The chain combines TRBV30 with TRBJ2-1; possibly TRBD1 or TRBD2 for D (5 bases each). CDR3 length equals 16 residues. V was clipped by 2 bases and J by 3 bases, with 17 bases between them. Germline assignment: CDR1 GTSNPN and CDR2 SVGIG (reference sequence). CDR3 in DNA: TGTGCCTGGAGTCAACCCGCCGGGGCCTTCTACAATGAGCAGTTCTTC. Amino acid sequence: CAWSQPAGAFYNEQFF. Using reference TRBV30 and TRBJ2-1 for the parts outside the CDR3, the full variable domain is SQTIHQWPATLVQPVGSPLSLECTVEGTSNPNLYWYRQAAGRGLQLLFYSVGIGQISSEVPQNLSASRPQDRQFILSSKKLLLSDSGFYLCAWSQPAGAFYNEQFFGPGTRLTVL.

The genes are TRBV7-9 and TRBJ2-7; D may be TRBD1 (5 bases). The V end lost 0 bases, the J end lost 5 bases, and 14 bases lay between the germline ends. Per germline, CDR1 SEHNR and CDR2 FQNEAQ (reference sequence). The CDR3 contains 15 residues. The CDR3 nucleotides are TGTGCCAGCAGCTTAGCGCAATCAGGGAAGGACGAGCAGTACTTC. Protein product: CASSLAQSGKDEQYF.

V usage is TRBV3-1 (or the pseudogene TRBV3-2) and J usage is TRBJ1-4; 10 bases line up with TRBD1. CDR1 and CDR2 (germline): LGHDT, YNNKEL (reference sequence). The CDR3 has 15 amino acids. V was clipped by 4 bases and J by 6 bases; unmatched bases: 5. In nucleotides, the CDR3 is TGTGCCAGCAGCCCGTGGACAGGGGGTGATGAAAAACTGTTTTTT. Its translation: CASSPWTGGDEKLFF.

J is TRBJ1-3 and V is TRBV12-3 or TRBV12-4; D is unclear. V was clipped by 3 bases and J by 4 bases, with 4 bases between them. The CDR3 covers 12 residues. DNA of the CDR3: TGTGCCAGCAGTTTTGACGGAAACACCATATATTTT. This codes for CASSFDGNTIYF.

The chain links TRBV7-3 to TRBJ2-3; TRBD2 agrees at 9 bases. J lost 2 bases, V lost 5 bases, and 8 bases had no gene match. The germline CDR1 and CDR2 sequences are SGHTA and FQGTGA. The CDR3 is 16 residues long. In nucleotides, the CDR3 is TGTGCCAGCAGCCCCCGGGGCGGGAGGGACACAGATACGCAGTATTTT. This gives the protein CASSPRGGRDTDTQYF.

This clone was counted a single time. The chain recombines TRBV6-5 with TRBJ1-1; the D gene is possibly TRBD1 (6 bases). Between the trimmed V and J ends, which lost 5 bases and 0 bases, there was a span of 13 bases. Per germline, CDR1 MNHEY and CDR2 SVGAGI. The length of the CDR3 is 15 residues. CDR3 region: CASSLDRNLNTEAFF. The CDR3 region has the DNA TGTGCCAGCAGTCTGGACAGAAACCTGAACACTGAAGCTTTCTTT.

The chain carries TRBV28 and TRBJ2-7, with TRBD1 as a possible D gene (5 bases). Trimming took 7 bases from V and 4 from J, leaving 8 bases between them. This CDR3 spans 11 amino acids. Germline CDR1 reads MDHEN; CDR2 reads SYDVKM. CDR3 residues: CASTDRYEQYF. DNA for the CDR3: TGTGCCAGCACCGACAGATACGAGCAGTACTTC.